This record concerns one T cell receptor (beta chain) sequence. This clonotype was counted between two and nine times. Its antigen is still unknown. At one of its ends the junction is not consistent with the germline gene, which may arise from a read error. CDR1 and CDR2 are drawn from the germline V gene (reference sequence): DFQATT, SNEGSKA. Reading from cysteine to phenylalanine, the CDR3 counts 15 amino acids. This entry keeps only the CDR3 DNA: 45 bases, framed from base 1. These data come from a study of CD8 T cells in ankylosing spondylitis listed by TCRdb under 2017. In terms of the full investigation: The study profiled T cell receptor beta repertoires in healthy donors and ankylosing spondylitis patients to find disease-linked TCR variants. The full study cohort comprised about 25 ankylosing spondylitis patients and 85 to 120 healthy donors. Peripheral blood samples were taken, and synovial fluid was additionally collected from ankylosing spondylitis patients.

Study-wide conclusions, independent of this receptor: The disease-linked clones had a CD8+ phenotype and were found at relatively low frequencies in peripheral blood. The disease-linked clones were reported as significantly enriched in matched synovial fluid samples from ankylosing spondylitis patients. A TCR beta motif of about 8 highly homologous amino acid variants appeared characteristic of blood from ankylosing spondylitis patients. Some motif variants were previously reported in synovial fluid and blood of reactive arthritis patients, suggesting common disease-initiation mechanisms.

TCRdb records Illumina HiSeq 2500 as the sequencer. Quantitative 5'-RACE with molecular barcodes was the method used to prepare the TCR beta libraries. For the original study's pipeline: A new computational method, built on a probabilistic model of VDJ rearrangement, was used to identify disease-linked TCR variants. The public reads were reanalyzed by TCRdb: fastp trimming at Q25, MiXCR alignment, in-frame beta chains only. One record per CDR3 amino acid sequence lists the most common genes and DNA. The V and J calls and clone size are TCRdb's, not the authors'. Counted in this sample were 750,000 to 850,000 distinct CDR3 sequences; over 9.5% of them appeared once. The ten largest clonotypes hold about 0.49% of the sample.

The V and J genes are TRBV20-1 and TRBJ2-3, with TRBD1 tentatively as D gene (5 bases match). Sequenced material: blood, either unsorted or a sorted T cell fraction (not recorded which). The TCR originated in a male donor with ankylosing spondylitis. The sequenced DNA is TGCAGTGCGAGAGAGCCCCGTGGGGCCCAAGATACGCAGTATTTT. It is translated as CSAREPRGAQDTQYF.